The 11 T cell receptor beta chains listed next were all sequenced from one sample in a study of shared clonotypes between healthy human individuals. Repertoires were generated with immunoSEQ multiplex PCR, while TCRdb's copy carries only in-frame clones and drops some. The data show just over 95,000 clones, roughly two thirds seen once. Specimen: memory CD8+ T cells sorted from blood. Subset of the sample: CD45RO+ cells pooled with CCR7-negative TemRA cells. These receptors originate from a man aged 25 to 40 in good health.

This clone showed up many times. The V gene is TRBV15, the J gene TRBJ2-6; D tentatively fits TRBD1 or TRBD2 (5 bases each). The ends were cut back, 0 bases at V and 3 bases at J, with 6 bases in the middle. The CDR3 is made up of 15 amino acids. Germline CDR1 and CDR2: LNHNV and YYDKDF (reference sequence). Here the CDR3 reads CATSRDGGGANVLTF. The DNA for the CDR3 is TGTGCCACCAGCAGAGATGGGGGTGGGGCCAACGTCCTGACTTTC.

A few counts support this clone. This chain connects TRBV2 to TRBJ2-7, with no clear D. The CDR3 extends over 14 amino acids. Germline V gene sequence: CDR1 SNHLY, CDR2 FYNNEI. The V and J ends lost 0 bases and 1 base respectively, with 7 bases between them. The CDR3 region is CASSEAGRSYEQYF. The CDR3 DNA is TGTGCCAGCAGTGAAGCAGGTCGGTCCTACGAGCAGTACTTC.

The chain is built from TRBV7-2 and TRBJ1-5; the D gene is possibly TRBD1 (5 bases). V was pared by 2 bases and J by 0 bases, with 11 bases between. Germline V gene sequence: CDR1 SGHTA, CDR2 FQGNSA. The CDR3 has 16 residues. Here the CDR3 reads CASSLNGGYSNQPQHF. DNA of the CDR3: TGTGCCAGCAGCTTAAACGGGGGTTATAGCAATCAGCCCCAGCATTTT. The entire variable domain, with the rest obtained from reference TRBV7-2 and TRBJ1-5, is as follows: GAGVSQSPSNKVTEKGKDVELRCDPISGHTALYWYRQSLGQGLEFLIYFQGNSAPDKSGLPSDRFSAERTGGSVSTLTIQRTQQEDSAVYLCASSLNGGYSNQPQHFGDGTRLSIL.

V is TRBV10-1 and J is TRBJ2-1; a possible D gene is TRBD2 (6 bases). Germline assignment: CDR1 WNHNN and CDR2 SYGVQD (reference sequence). V gave up 3 bases and J gave up 8 bases, with 14 bases separating them. CDR3 size: 14 residues. CDR3 nucleotide sequence: TGCGCCAGCAGTGAATTGCAGGGAGGAGATGAGCAGTTCTTC. It translates to CASSELQGGDEQFF.

The chain joins TRBV2 to TRBJ2-1; D gene ambiguous. Trimming stripped 2 bases from V and 10 bases from J, with 12 bases between. This CDR3 is 13 amino acids long. CDR1 is SNHLY and CDR2 is FYNNEI in the germline V gene. The CDR3 coding sequence is TGTGCCAGCAGTGAAAGCTCCCCCGGAGAGCAGTTCTTC. This sequence encodes CASSESSPGEQFF.

The V gene is TRBV6-1, the J gene TRBJ2-3; TRBD2 matches 8 bases. Looked up from germline, CDR1 is MNHNS and CDR2 is SASEGT. CDR3 length: 20 amino acids. Unmatched junction bases numbered 19, after V lost 0 bases and J lost 5 bases. This CDR3 reads CASSEAYNARAQREIDTQYF. DNA for the CDR3: TGTGCCAGCAGTGAAGCTTATAACGCCCGGGCGCAGCGGGAGATAGATACGCAGTATTTT.

V usage is TRBV6-6 and J usage is TRBJ2-1; 7 positions agree with TRBD2. The CDR3 totals 16 residues. CDR1 and CDR2 (germline): MNHNY, SVGAGI (reference sequence). The V segment lost 0 bases and the J segment 1 base; nucleotides outside the gene matches: 3. The CDR3 region is CASSYSRETSYNEQFF. The CDR3 DNA reads as TGTGCCAGCAGTTACTCGCGGGAGACGTCCTACAATGAGCAGTTCTTC.

CDR3 bases: TGTGCCAGCAGCTCAACCCCCGGGACTAGCCCTAGCAATGAGCAGTTCTTC. Its protein is CASSSTPGTSPSNEQFF. V is TRBV7-9 and J is TRBJ2-1, with 9 bases aligning to TRBD2. The CDR3 is 17 residues long. Unmatched junction bases numbered 13, after V lost 4 bases and J lost 6 bases. Germline-derived CDR1 and CDR2 are SEHNR and FQNEAQ (reference sequence).

The rearrangement joins TRBV7-2 to TRBJ2-1; TRBD2 matches at 12 bases. From germline, CDR1 is SGHTA and CDR2 FQGNSA. The CDR3 is 15 amino acids. Trimming removed 4 bases from V and 9 bases from J; junction bases left unmatched: 7. DNA of the CDR3: TGTGCCAGCAGCTCACGACTAGCGGGAGAGGGTGAGCAGTTCTTC. Its protein product is CASSSRLAGEGEQFF. The variable domain in full, completed from reference TRBV7-2 and TRBJ2-1, reads GAGVSQSPSNKVTEKGKDVELRCDPISGHTALYWYRQSLGQGLEFLIYFQGNSAPDKSGLPSDRFSAERTGGSVSTLTIQRTQQEDSAVYLCASSSRLAGEGEQFFGPGTRLTVL.

In its sample, this clone was seen a few times. The chain uses TRBV28 and TRBJ2-3, with 7 bases that match TRBD2. The J segment lost 0 bases and the V segment lost 1 base, leaving 4 bases of the junction unmatched. The CDR3 contains 16 residues. CDR1 and CDR2 from the germline V gene are MDHEN and SYDVKM. The CDR3 loop is CASSLLPSGSTDTQYF. The CDR3 nucleotides read TGTGCCAGCAGTTTATTGCCTAGCGGAAGCACAGATACGCAGTATTTT.

The chain joins TRBV19 to TRBJ2-3; no reliable D call. The CDR3 is 12 amino acids. Germline CDR1 is LNHDA and CDR2 is SQIVND (reference sequence). V dropped 4 bases and J dropped 2 bases, with 4 bases sitting between them. Here the CDR3 reads CASSKDTDTQYF. In DNA form, the CDR3 reads TGTGCCAGTAGTAAAGACACAGATACGCAGTATTTT.